This T cell receptor (beta chain) was captured by sequencing in a study of OX40 agonist ivuxolimab in advanced cancers. Background on the whole study: Ivuxolimab, which targeted the costimulatory receptor OX40 (CD134), was an agonistic, fully human IgG2 monoclonal antibody. Intravenous ivuxolimab was administered to patients every 2 weeks at six dose levels: 0.01, 0.1, 0.3, 1.5, 3 and 10 mg/kg. Of the approximately 50 patients in dose escalation, about 20 had hepatocellular carcinoma, some 15 had melanoma, 9 had renal cell carcinoma and 9 had head and neck cancer. A male proportion of almost 85% and a mean age of approximately 61 years, ranging from roughly 23 to 90, were recorded for the dose-escalation cohort. Patients were allowed to have had prior anti-PD-1, anti-PD-L1 or anti-CTLA-4 therapy, and around 40% of the dose-escalation patients had previously received checkpoint inhibitors. Three dose-escalation patients achieved partial responses, one with hepatocellular carcinoma and two with cutaneous melanoma. Peripheral TCRbeta sequencing was intended to test whether TCR sequence diversity was altered and clonal T-cell expansion was caused by ivuxolimab. The paper covers the monotherapy dose-escalation part of the phase I ivuxolimab trial, which included N = 52 patients. Study-wide conclusions, independent of this receptor: Low levels of normalized T-cell clonal expansion were also seen in some patients who did not respond. Antigen specificity was not determined for the clonally expanded peripheral T cells. After ivuxolimab, more expanded clones were found on average in CD8+ T cells than in CD4+ T cells. In partial responders in the 0.1-3.0 mg/kg groups, normalized peripheral clonal expansion was found to be among the lowest, especially among CD8+ T cells. Clonal expansion of both CD4+ and CD8+ blood T cells was observed from baseline to week 6 at doses 0.1 to 3.0 mg/kg.

Relative to germline, V is 0 bases shorter and J is 0 bases shorter, with 10 bases between their ends. The CDR3 runs 17 residues from the cysteine to the phenylalanine. This entry keeps only the CDR3 DNA: 51 bases, framed from base 1. As encoded in the germline V gene, CDR1 is SGHRS while CDR2 is YFSETQ. To sequence the TCRbeta CDR3 region, genomic DNA was isolated from the sorted cells. TCRbeta CDR3 regions were sequenced using the immunoSEQ Assay. TCRdb's version of the immuneACCESS table is confined to in-frame rearrangements and falls short of the full clone set. An unresolved V gene accounts for under half of the shortfall where checked; the remainder is of unknown origin. The sample table contains 150,000 to 180,000 clones; only one count was recorded for roughly 92% of them. The ten largest clonotypes hold about 0.31% of the sample. Comment on this clone: Its specific antigen is unknown. No per-base quality is available; no much larger clone lies one base away.

Patients with a history of autoimmune disease or receiving systemic immunosuppression were excluded from the trial. In every dose cohort, peripheral blood was drawn for TCR sequencing at baseline, cycle 4 day 1, and cycle 7 day 1. The samples were taken from a phase I, first-in-human, multicenter, open-label dose-escalation trial of ivuxolimab. Adults with locally advanced or metastatic melanoma, renal cell, hepatocellular, or head and neck squamous cell carcinoma were enrolled in the trial. Before TCR sequencing, CD4+ T cells and CD8+ T cells from peripheral blood were sorted into separate populations.

Rearrangement joined TRBV5-1 to TRBJ1-6; the D gene lacks a confident call. The sample consisted of CD4+ or CD8+ T cells sorted from blood, taken in a trial of the OX40 agonist ivuxolimab. The source is an adult with an advanced solid tumor such as melanoma, head and neck, liver or kidney cancer. The CDR3 corresponds to CASSLGRASSYNSPLHF. The sequenced DNA: TGCGCCAGCAGCTTGGGGAGGGCGAGCTCCTATAATTCACCCCTCCACTTT. With the rest looked up from the reference TRBV5-1 and TRBJ1-6 genes rather than sequenced, the full variable domain is KAGVTQTPRYLIKTRGQQVTLSCSPISGHRSVSWYQQTPGQGLQFLFEYFSETQRNKGNFPGRFSGRQFSNSRSEMNVSTLELGDSALYLCASSLGRASSYNSPLHFGNGTRLTVT.